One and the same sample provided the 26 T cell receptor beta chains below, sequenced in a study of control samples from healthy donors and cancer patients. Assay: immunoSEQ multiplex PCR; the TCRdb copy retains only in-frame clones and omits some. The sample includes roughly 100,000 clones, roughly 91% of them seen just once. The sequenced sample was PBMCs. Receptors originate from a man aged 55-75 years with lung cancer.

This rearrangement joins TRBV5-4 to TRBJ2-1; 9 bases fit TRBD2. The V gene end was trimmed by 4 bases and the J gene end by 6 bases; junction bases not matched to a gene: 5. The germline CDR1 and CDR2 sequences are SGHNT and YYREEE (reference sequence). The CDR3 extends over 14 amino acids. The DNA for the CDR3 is TGTGCCAGCAGCCTTAGCGGGGGAGGCAATGAGCAGTTCTTC. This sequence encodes CASSLSGGGNEQFF.

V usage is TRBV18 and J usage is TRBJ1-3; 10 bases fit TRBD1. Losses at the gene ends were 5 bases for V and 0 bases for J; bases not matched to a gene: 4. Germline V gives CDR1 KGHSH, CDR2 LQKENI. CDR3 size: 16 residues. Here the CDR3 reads CASSRDRGDSGNTIYF. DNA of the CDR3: TGTGCCAGCTCAAGGGACAGGGGAGACTCTGGAAACACCATATATTTT.

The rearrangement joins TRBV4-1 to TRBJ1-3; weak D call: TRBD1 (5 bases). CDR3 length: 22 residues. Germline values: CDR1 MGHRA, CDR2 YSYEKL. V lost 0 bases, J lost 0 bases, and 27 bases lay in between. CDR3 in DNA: TGCGCCAGCAGCCAAGATCCGAAAGGGGAGGGTGCAATTACTTTCTCTGGAAACACCATATATTTT. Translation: CASSQDPKGEGAITFSGNTIYF.

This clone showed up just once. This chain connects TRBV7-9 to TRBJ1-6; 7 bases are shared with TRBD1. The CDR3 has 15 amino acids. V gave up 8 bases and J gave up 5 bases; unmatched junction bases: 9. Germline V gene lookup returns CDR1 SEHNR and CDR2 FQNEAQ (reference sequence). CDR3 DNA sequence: TGTGCCAGCGGAATCGCACAGGGGAATAATTCACCCCTCCACTTT. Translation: CASGIAQGNNSPLHF.

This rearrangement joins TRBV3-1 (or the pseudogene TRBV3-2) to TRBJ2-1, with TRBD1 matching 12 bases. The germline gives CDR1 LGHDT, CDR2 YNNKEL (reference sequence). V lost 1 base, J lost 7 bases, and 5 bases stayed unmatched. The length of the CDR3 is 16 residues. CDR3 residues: CASSQAGQGAGNEQFF. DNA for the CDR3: TGTGCCAGCAGCCAAGCGGGACAGGGGGCGGGAAATGAGCAGTTCTTC.

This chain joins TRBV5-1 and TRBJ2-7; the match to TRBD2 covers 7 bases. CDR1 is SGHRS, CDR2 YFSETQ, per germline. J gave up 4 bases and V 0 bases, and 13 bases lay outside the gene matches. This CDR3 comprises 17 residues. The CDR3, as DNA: TGCGCCAGCAGCTTGGGAAGTGAGCGGGGTATCTTGTACGAGCAGTACTTC. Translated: CASSLGSERGILYEQYF.

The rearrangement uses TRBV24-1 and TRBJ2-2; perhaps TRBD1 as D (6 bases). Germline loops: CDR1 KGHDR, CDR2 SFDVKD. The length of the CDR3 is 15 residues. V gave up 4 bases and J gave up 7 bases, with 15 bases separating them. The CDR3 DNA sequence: TGTGCCACCAGTGACCGTCCACCCAGGGGCGGGGAGCTGTTTTTT. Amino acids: CATSDRPPRGGELFF.

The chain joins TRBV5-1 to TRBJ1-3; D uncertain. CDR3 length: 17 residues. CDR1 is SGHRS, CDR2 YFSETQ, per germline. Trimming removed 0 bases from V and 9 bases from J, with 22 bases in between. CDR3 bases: TGCGCCAGCAGCTTGGCCGAAGGAGAAGGCCCGTGGGGCACCATATATTTT. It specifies CASSLAEGEGPWGTIYF.

The CDR3 region is CASSPGLSTDTQYF. CDR3 nucleotides: TGTGCCAGCAGTCCGGGGCTTAGCACAGATACGCAGTATTTT. The J gene is TRBJ2-3, the V gene TRBV6-5; D tentatively fits TRBD1 or TRBD2 (5 bases each). Germline V gives CDR1 MNHEY, CDR2 SVGAGI. The CDR3 sequence is 14 residues long. V dropped 5 bases and J dropped 0 bases, with 9 bases sitting between them.

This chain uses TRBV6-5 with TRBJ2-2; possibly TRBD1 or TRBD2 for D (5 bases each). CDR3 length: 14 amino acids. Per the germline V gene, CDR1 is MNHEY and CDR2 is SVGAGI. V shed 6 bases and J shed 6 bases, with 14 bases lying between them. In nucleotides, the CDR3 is TGTGCCAGCAGGGGACGGCTCAACCCCGGGGAGCTGTTTTTT. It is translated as CASRGRLNPGELFF.

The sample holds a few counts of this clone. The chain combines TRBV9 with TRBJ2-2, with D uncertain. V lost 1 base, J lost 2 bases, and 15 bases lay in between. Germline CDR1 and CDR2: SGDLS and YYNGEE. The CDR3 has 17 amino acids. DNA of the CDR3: TGTGCCAGCAGCGTACCAGGTCCCGTTACAAACACCGGGGAGCTGTTTTTT. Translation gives CASSVPGPVTNTGELFF.

As DNA, the CDR3 is TGTGCCAGCAGTTTAGGATACGAGCAGTACTTC. This codes for CASSLGYEQYF. This sequence joins TRBV12-3 or TRBV12-4 and TRBJ2-7, with unresolved D. There are 11 residues in the CDR3. V was cut by 1 base and J by 4 bases, with 2 bases left in between.

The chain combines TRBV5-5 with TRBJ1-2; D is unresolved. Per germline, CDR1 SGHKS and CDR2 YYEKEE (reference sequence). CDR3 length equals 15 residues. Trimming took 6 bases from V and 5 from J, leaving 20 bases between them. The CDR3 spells CASIFGGVGSYGYTF. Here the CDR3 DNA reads TGTGCCAGCATTTTTGGCGGGGTAGGAAGTTATGGCTACACCTTC.

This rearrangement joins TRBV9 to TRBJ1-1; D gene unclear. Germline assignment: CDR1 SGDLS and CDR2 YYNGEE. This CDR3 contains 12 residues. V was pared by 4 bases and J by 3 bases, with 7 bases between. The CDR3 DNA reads TGTGCCAGCAGCTTCGGGGACACTGAAGCTTTCTTT. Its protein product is CASSFGDTEAFF. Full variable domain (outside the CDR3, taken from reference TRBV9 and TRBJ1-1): DSGVTQTPKHLITATGQRVTLRCSPRSGDLSVYWYQQSLDQGLQFLIQYYNGEERAKGNILERFSAQQFPDLHSELNLSSLELGDSALYFCASSFGDTEAFFGQGTRLTVV.

The CDR3 DNA sequence: TGTGCCAGCAGTTGGTCGGGGGACCAGGCAGATACGCAGTATTTT. The encoded protein is CASSWSGDQADTQYF. V is TRBV2 and J is TRBJ2-3; perhaps TRBD2 as D (6 bases). From germline, CDR1 is SNHLY and CDR2 FYNNEI. Trimming cost V 5 bases and J 4 bases, with 16 bases left between them. CDR3 length: 15 residues.

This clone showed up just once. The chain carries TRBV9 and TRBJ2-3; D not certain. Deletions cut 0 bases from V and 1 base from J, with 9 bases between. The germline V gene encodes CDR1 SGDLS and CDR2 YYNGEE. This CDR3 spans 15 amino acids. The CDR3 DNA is TGTGCCAGCAGCGTAGAAGGGTTAGGCACAGATACGCAGTATTTT. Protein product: CASSVEGLGTDTQYF.

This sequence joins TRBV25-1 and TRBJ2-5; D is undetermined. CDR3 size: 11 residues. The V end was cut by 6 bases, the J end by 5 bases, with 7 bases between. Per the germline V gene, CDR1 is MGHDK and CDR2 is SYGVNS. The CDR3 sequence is CASSVGETQYF. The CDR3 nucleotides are TGTGCCAGCAGCGTAGGCGAGACCCAGTACTTC.

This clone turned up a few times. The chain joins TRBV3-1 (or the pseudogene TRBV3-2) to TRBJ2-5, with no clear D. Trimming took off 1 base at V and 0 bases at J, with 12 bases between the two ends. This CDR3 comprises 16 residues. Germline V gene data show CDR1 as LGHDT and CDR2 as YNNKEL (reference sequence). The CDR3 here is CASSQGLGLYQETQYF. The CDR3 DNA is TGTGCCAGCAGCCAAGGGCTCGGCCTCTACCAAGAGACCCAGTACTTC.

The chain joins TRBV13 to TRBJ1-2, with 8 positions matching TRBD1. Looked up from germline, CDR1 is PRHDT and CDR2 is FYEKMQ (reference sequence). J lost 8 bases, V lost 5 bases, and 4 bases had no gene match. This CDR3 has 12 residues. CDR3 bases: TGTGCCAGCAGCCGGGACAGGAAAGGCTACACCTTC. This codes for CASSRDRKGYTF.

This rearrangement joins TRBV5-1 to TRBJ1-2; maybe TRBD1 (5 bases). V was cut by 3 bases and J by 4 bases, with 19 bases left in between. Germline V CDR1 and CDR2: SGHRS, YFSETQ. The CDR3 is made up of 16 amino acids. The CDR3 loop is CASSSHSGGFGYGYTF. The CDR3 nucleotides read TGCGCCAGCAGCTCCCACTCTGGGGGGTTCGGCTATGGCTACACCTTC.

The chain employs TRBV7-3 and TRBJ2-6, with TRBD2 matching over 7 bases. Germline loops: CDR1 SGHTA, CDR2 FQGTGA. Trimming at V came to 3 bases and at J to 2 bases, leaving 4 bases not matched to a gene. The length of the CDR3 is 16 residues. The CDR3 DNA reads TGTGCCAGCAGCTTCACTGGGACTACTGGGGCCAACGTCCTGACTTTC. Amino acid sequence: CASSFTGTTGANVLTF.

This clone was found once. CDR3 nucleotide sequence: TGTGCCAGCAGTGAAGGGCTAGCGAAGAGAAGAGAAACCCAGTACTTC. This gives the protein CASSEGLAKRRETQYF. This sequence joins TRBV2 and TRBJ2-5; maybe TRBD2 (6 bases). This CDR3 comprises 16 residues. Trimming cost V 1 base and J 8 bases, with 20 bases left between them. The germline V gene has CDR1 SNHLY and CDR2 FYNNEI. The full variable domain, with the rest looked up from reference TRBV2 and TRBJ2-5, is EPEVTQTPSHQVTQMGQEVILRCVPISNHLYFYWYRQILGQKVEFLVSFYNNEISEKSEIFDDQFSVERPDGSNFTLKIRSTKLEDSAMYFCASSEGLAKRRETQYFGPGTRLLVL.

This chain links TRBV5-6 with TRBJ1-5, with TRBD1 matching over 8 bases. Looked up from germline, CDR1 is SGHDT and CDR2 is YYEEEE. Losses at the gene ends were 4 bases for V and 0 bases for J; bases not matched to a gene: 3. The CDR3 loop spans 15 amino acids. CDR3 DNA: TGTGCCAGCAGCCGGACAGGGATTAGCAATCAGCCCCAGCATTTT. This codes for CASSRTGISNQPQHF.

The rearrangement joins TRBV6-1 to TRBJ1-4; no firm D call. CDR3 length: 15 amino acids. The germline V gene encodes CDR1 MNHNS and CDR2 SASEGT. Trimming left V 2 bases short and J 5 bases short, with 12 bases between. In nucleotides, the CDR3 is TGTGCCAGCAGTGAAAGCGGATGGCTAAATGAAAAACTGTTTTTT. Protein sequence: CASSESGWLNEKLFF.

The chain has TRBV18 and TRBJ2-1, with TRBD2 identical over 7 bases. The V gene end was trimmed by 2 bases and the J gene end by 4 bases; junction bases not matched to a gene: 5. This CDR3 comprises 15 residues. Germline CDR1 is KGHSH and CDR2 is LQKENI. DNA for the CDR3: TGTGCCAGCTCACCAGCGGGGGTGACGTACAATGAGCAGTTCTTC. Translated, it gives CASSPAGVTYNEQFF.

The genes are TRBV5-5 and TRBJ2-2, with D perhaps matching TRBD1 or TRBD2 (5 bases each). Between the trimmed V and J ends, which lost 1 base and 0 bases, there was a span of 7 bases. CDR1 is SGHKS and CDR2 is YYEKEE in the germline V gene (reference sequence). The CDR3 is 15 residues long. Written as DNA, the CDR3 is TGTGCCAGCAGCTTGTTGGGACCGAACACCGGGGAGCTGTTTTTT. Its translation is CASSLLGPNTGELFF.